Listed below are T cell receptor beta chains from one sample, sequenced in a study of T-cell memory formation after mild COVID-19. TCRdb itself ran the 5' RACE reads through MiXCR, one entry per CDR3 protein. This table has around 320,000 distinct CDR3 sequences, 25% to 30% appearing once. Sequenced: PBMCs or a T cell subset sorted from them (not recorded which). The origin of the receptors is an adult woman who had mild COVID-19 (a few samples of this study predate the infection). Cell type and time point are not known. The CDR3 runs from the conserved cysteine through the conserved F or W. A D gene is named only where the DNA matches it firmly. Clone size is given for some rows only: seen once, a few or many times, or a class if the clone is expanded.

V gene: TRBV10-3
J gene: TRBJ1-1
D gene: TRBD1
clone size: -
CDR3 DNA: TGTGCCATCAGTGACCCTTGGACAGGAGCGAACACTGAAGCTTTCTTT
CDR3 protein: CAISDPWTGANTEAFF

V gene: TRBV5-1
J gene: TRBJ1-1
D gene: -
clone size: -
CDR3 DNA: TGCGCCAGCAGCTCACCCTCAGGTGGGCAGGGGGCTTTCTTT
CDR3 protein: CASSSPSGGQGAFF

V gene: TRBV30
J gene: TRBJ1-5
D gene: TRBD1
clone size: few
CDR3 DNA: TGTGCCTGGAACCCAGGACAGGGTCATCAGCCCCAGCATTTT
CDR3 protein: CAWNPGQGHQPQHF

V gene: TRBV5-1
J gene: TRBJ1-2
D gene: TRBD1
clone size: -
CDR3 DNA: TGCGCCAGCAGCCCCCGGGACAGGAGCGGCTACACCTTC
CDR3 protein: CASSPRDRSGYTF

V gene: TRBV5-1
J gene: TRBJ2-7
D gene: -
clone size: few
CDR3 DNA: TGCGCCAGCAGCTTGGCCAAGGACTACGAGCAGTACTTC
CDR3 protein: CASSLAKDYEQYF

V gene: TRBV29-1
J gene: TRBJ2-7
D gene: -
clone size: -
CDR3 DNA: TGCAGCGTTACGGATTTCGACTACGAGCAGTACTTC
CDR3 protein: CSVTDFDYEQYF

V gene: TRBV7-9
J gene: TRBJ2-2
D gene: -
clone size: few
CDR3 DNA: TGTGCCAGCAGCTTTCTGGACGCCGGGGAGCTGTTTTTT
CDR3 protein: CASSFLDAGELFF

V gene: TRBV7-8
J gene: TRBJ1-1
D gene: -
clone size: many
CDR3 DNA: TGTGCCAGCAGCGACCATGCTCGGTCTACATCCGGTCGGACTGAAGCTTTCTTT
CDR3 protein: CASSDHARSTSGRTEAFF

V gene: TRBV4-2
J gene: TRBJ2-7
D gene: TRBD1
clone size: -
CDR3 DNA: TGTGCCAGCAGCCAGGGGGACAGGGTGGGAACCTACGAGCAGTACTTC
CDR3 protein: CASSQGDRVGTYEQYF

V gene: TRBV11-2
J gene: TRBJ1-1
D gene: TRBD1
clone size: -
CDR3 DNA: TGTGCCAGCAGCCCCGGGACAGTCGTTGAAGCTTTCTTT
CDR3 protein: CASSPGTVVEAFF

V gene: TRBV6-2/TRBV6-3
J gene: TRBJ2-1
D gene: TRBD1
clone size: once
CDR3 DNA: TGTGCCAGCAGTTCCCGGGACAGGGGGGTTTTAGGGCAGTTCTTC
CDR3 protein: CASSSRDRGVLGQFF

V gene: TRBV4-1
J gene: TRBJ1-5
D gene: -
clone size: few
CDR3 DNA: TGCGCCAGCAGCCAAGATATATCCCAGCCCCAGCATTTT
CDR3 protein: CASSQDISQPQHF

V gene: TRBV27
J gene: TRBJ2-7
D gene: TRBD1
clone size: -
CDR3 DNA: TGTGCCAGCAGTTTAGGGACAGGGGCCGAGCAGTACTTC
CDR3 protein: CASSLGTGAEQYF

V gene: TRBV2
J gene: TRBJ2-3
D gene: -
clone size: -
CDR3 DNA: TGTGCCAGCCAAGAGGGCGATACGCAGTATTTT
CDR3 protein: CASQEGDTQYF

V gene: TRBV6-2/TRBV6-3
J gene: TRBJ2-1
D gene: TRBD1
clone size: -
CDR3 DNA: TGTGCCAGCAGTAAAACCGGGACAGGGTTTAATGAGCAGTTCTTC
CDR3 protein: CASSKTGTGFNEQFF

V gene: TRBV11-3
J gene: TRBJ1-1
D gene: -
clone size: -
CDR3 DNA: TGTGCCAGCAGGTACACTGAGGGAACTGAAGCTTTCTTT
CDR3 protein: CASRYTEGTEAFF

V gene: TRBV4-3
J gene: TRBJ2-1
D gene: -
clone size: -
CDR3 DNA: TGCGCCAGCAGCCAAGATCGCGGGGATAGCGAGAACAATGAGCAGTTCTTC
CDR3 protein: CASSQDRGDSENNEQFF

V gene: TRBV5-6
J gene: TRBJ1-2
D gene: -
clone size: -
CDR3 DNA: TGTGCCAGCAGCTTGAGCGGGGCTTATGGCTACACCTTC
CDR3 protein: CASSLSGAYGYTF

V gene: TRBV11-2
J gene: TRBJ2-1
D gene: TRBD2
clone size: few
CDR3 DNA: TGTGCCAGCAGCTTAGGGGGGACTAGCGGGAGAGGCTATGAGCAGTTCTTC
CDR3 protein: CASSLGGTSGRGYEQFF

V gene: TRBV7-2
J gene: TRBJ1-2
D gene: -
clone size: few
CDR3 DNA: TGTGCCAGCAGCTTAGAAGGCGAGGGCTATGGCTACACCTTC
CDR3 protein: CASSLEGEGYGYTF

V gene: TRBV20-1
J gene: TRBJ2-5
D gene: -
clone size: few
CDR3 DNA: TGCAGTGCTAGTGGCAGTCAAGAGACCCAGTACTTC
CDR3 protein: CSASGSQETQYF

V gene: TRBV3-1
J gene: TRBJ1-3
D gene: -
clone size: -
CDR3 DNA: TGTGCCAGCAGCCAAGAGAGGCTTTCTGGAAACACCATATATTTT
CDR3 protein: CASSQERLSGNTIYF

V gene: TRBV20-1
J gene: TRBJ1-2
D gene: -
clone size: few
CDR3 DNA: TGCAGTGCTAGAGTTTGGCAGCCGGATGGCTACACCTTC
CDR3 protein: CSARVWQPDGYTF

V gene: TRBV20-1
J gene: TRBJ2-1
D gene: TRBD2
clone size: -
CDR3 DNA: TGCAGTGCCACCAAGCAGAGCGGGGGGGCCTCCTACAATGAGCAGTTCTTC
CDR3 protein: CSATKQSGGASYNEQFF

V gene: TRBV5-4
J gene: TRBJ2-4
D gene: TRBD2
clone size: few
CDR3 DNA: TGTGCCAGCAGCTCCCGACTAGCGGGATTGGTCAAAAACATTCAGTACTTC
CDR3 protein: CASSSRLAGLVKNIQYF

V gene: TRBV5-6
J gene: TRBJ2-1
D gene: -
clone size: -
CDR3 DNA: TGTGCCAGCAGCCTTAAGTACAATGAGCAGTTCTTC
CDR3 protein: CASSLKYNEQFF

V gene: TRBV6-8
J gene: TRBJ2-3
D gene: -
clone size: -
CDR3 DNA: TGTGCCTCGAACGGGAGCCCGAAAGCAGATACGCAGTATTTT
CDR3 protein: CASNGSPKADTQYF

V gene: TRBV29-1
J gene: TRBJ1-2
D gene: -
clone size: -
CDR3 DNA: TGCAGCGTTGATAACAGGGAAAGGGGAGATGGCTACACCTTC
CDR3 protein: CSVDNRERGDGYTF

V gene: TRBV12-3/TRBV12-4
J gene: TRBJ1-2
D gene: -
clone size: -
CDR3 DNA: TGTGCCAGCAGTCCCGGGCTCCGGGCGGGCTACACCTTC
CDR3 protein: CASSPGLRAGYTF

V gene: TRBV7-3
J gene: TRBJ2-7
D gene: -
clone size: -
CDR3 DNA: TGTGCCAGCAGCCACGGCGGACAGTCCGAGCAGTACTTC
CDR3 protein: CASSHGGQSEQYF

V gene: TRBV20-1
J gene: TRBJ2-3
D gene: TRBD1
clone size: -
CDR3 DNA: TGCAGTGCTCAACAGGGGGCTCGCACAGATACGCAGTATTTT
CDR3 protein: CSAQQGARTDTQYF

V gene: TRBV12-3/TRBV12-4
J gene: TRBJ2-7
D gene: TRBD1
clone size: -
CDR3 DNA: TGTGCCAGCAGTCCTCCGGGACAGGGTGCGAACGAGCAGTACTTC
CDR3 protein: CASSPPGQGANEQYF

V gene: TRBV7-2
J gene: TRBJ1-4
D gene: -
clone size: -
CDR3 DNA: TGTGCCAGCAGCCGCGACAGACCTGCAACTAATGAAAAACTGTTTTTT
CDR3 protein: CASSRDRPATNEKLFF

V gene: TRBV19
J gene: TRBJ2-4
D gene: -
clone size: -
CDR3 DNA: TGTGCCAGTAGTGTAGGCGGGTGGGCCGCCAAAAACATTCAGTACTTC
CDR3 protein: CASSVGGWAAKNIQYF

V gene: TRBV10-3
J gene: TRBJ2-1
D gene: -
clone size: -
CDR3 DNA: TGTGCCATCAGTGATGTTGACTCCAAGATATACAATGAGCAGTTCTTC
CDR3 protein: CAISDVDSKIYNEQFF

V gene: TRBV5-1
J gene: TRBJ2-2
D gene: TRBD1
clone size: -
CDR3 DNA: TGCGCCAGCAGCCGACAGGGGGCCTTAGACACCGGGGAGCTGTTTTTT
CDR3 protein: CASSRQGALDTGELFF

V gene: TRBV20-1
J gene: TRBJ2-2
D gene: TRBD2
clone size: -
CDR3 DNA: TGCAGTGCTCGTCAGCGGGAGGGCCACGGGGAGCTGTTTTTT
CDR3 protein: CSARQREGHGELFF